The rows below give T cell receptor beta chains drawn from one sample of a study of neurological immune-mediated disorders. TCRdb reprocessed the 5' RACE reads via MiXCR and lists one record per CDR3 protein. The sample lists about 70,000 distinct CDR3 sequences, 2.5% to 3.5% seen once, with 4% to 6.5% in the top ten. Source material: PBMCs. All receptors come from a woman aged 50 to 65 with multiple sclerosis. Both conserved end residues are part of each CDR3. Each record gives: J gene, V gene, D gene, clone size, CDR3 protein, CDR3 DNA. A D gene is named only where the DNA matches it firmly. Only some rows state a clone size, as once, few, many or a class for expanded clones.

j_call: TRBJ2-1; v_call: TRBV5-5; d_call: -; clone_size: many; cdr3_aa: CASSLVRYNEQFF; cdr3_nt: TGTGCCAGCAGCTTGGTGCGGTACAATGAGCAGTTCTTC
j_call: TRBJ2-2; v_call: TRBV6-5; d_call: -; clone_size: many; cdr3_aa: CASSYSLGGGVDTGELFF; cdr3_nt: TGTGCCAGCAGTTACTCGTTGGGAGGGGGCGTCGACACCGGGGAGCTGTTTTTT
j_call: TRBJ2-7; v_call: TRBV20-1; d_call: TRBD2; clone_size: many; cdr3_aa: CSAFSGRASYEQYF; cdr3_nt: TGCAGTGCTTTTAGCGGGAGGGCATCCTACGAGCAGTACTTC
j_call: TRBJ1-5; v_call: TRBV27; d_call: -; clone_size: many; cdr3_aa: CASSLLRGQPQHF; cdr3_nt: TGTGCCAGCAGTTTACTCAGGGGTCAGCCCCAGCATTTT
j_call: TRBJ2-1; v_call: TRBV12-3/TRBV12-4; d_call: TRBD2; clone_size: many; cdr3_aa: CASRSWTSGGWGEQFF; cdr3_nt: TGTGCCAGCAGATCCTGGACTAGCGGGGGTTGGGGTGAGCAGTTCTTC
j_call: TRBJ2-2; v_call: TRBV11-1; d_call: -; clone_size: many; cdr3_aa: CASSPRLNTGELFF; cdr3_nt: TGTGCCAGCAGCCCGAGGTTGAACACCGGGGAGCTGTTTTTT
j_call: TRBJ1-1; v_call: TRBV18; d_call: TRBD1; clone_size: few; cdr3_aa: CANSPLPLSGTAYTEAFF; cdr3_nt: TGTGCCAACTCACCACTTCCCTTGTCAGGGACAGCTTACACTGAAGCTTTCTTT
j_call: TRBJ2-1; v_call: TRBV12-3/TRBV12-4; d_call: TRBD2; clone_size: many; cdr3_aa: CASSTSGGASHEQFF; cdr3_nt: TGTGCCAGCAGTACTAGCGGGGGGGCCTCTCATGAGCAGTTCTTC
j_call: TRBJ2-2; v_call: TRBV3-1; d_call: -; clone_size: many; cdr3_aa: CASSQGRHTGELFF; cdr3_nt: TGTGCCAGCAGCCAGGGGCGGCACACCGGGGAGCTGTTTTTT
j_call: TRBJ1-6; v_call: TRBV10-3; d_call: -; clone_size: many; cdr3_aa: CAISESPGANSPLHF; cdr3_nt: TGTGCCATCAGTGAGTCACCAGGGGCGAATTCACCCCTCCACTTT
j_call: TRBJ2-1; v_call: TRBV20-1; d_call: -; clone_size: many; cdr3_aa: CSLRGRERYNEQFF; cdr3_nt: TGCAGTCTTAGGGGGCGGGAGAGATACAATGAGCAGTTCTTC
j_call: TRBJ1-2; v_call: TRBV24-1; d_call: -; clone_size: many; cdr3_aa: CATSPGADYGYTF; cdr3_nt: TGTGCCACCAGCCCCGGGGCGGACTATGGCTACACCTTC
j_call: TRBJ2-1; v_call: TRBV7-2; d_call: -; clone_size: many; cdr3_aa: CASRATGLSEQFF; cdr3_nt: TGTGCCAGCAGGGCCACAGGGTTGAGTGAGCAGTTCTTC
j_call: TRBJ2-7; v_call: TRBV20-1; d_call: -; clone_size: many; cdr3_aa: CSASGRLNEQYF; cdr3_nt: TGCAGTGCTAGCGGGAGATTGAACGAGCAGTACTTC
j_call: TRBJ2-4; v_call: TRBV6-5; d_call: TRBD2; clone_size: many; cdr3_aa: CASSSGGDIQYF; cdr3_nt: TGTGCCAGCAGTTCCGGGGGGGACATTCAGTACTTC
j_call: TRBJ1-1; v_call: TRBV20-1; d_call: -; clone_size: many; cdr3_aa: CSARGGLRRHNTEAFF; cdr3_nt: TGCAGTGCTAGGGGGGGACTCAGGAGGCACAACACTGAAGCTTTCTTT
j_call: TRBJ2-1; v_call: TRBV19; d_call: TRBD1; clone_size: many; cdr3_aa: CASKEGTGAIEQFF; cdr3_nt: TGTGCCAGTAAGGAGGGGACAGGGGCTATAGAGCAGTTCTTC
j_call: TRBJ1-1; v_call: TRBV7-2; d_call: -; clone_size: many; cdr3_aa: CASRLFIRLGDTEAFF; cdr3_nt: TGTGCCAGCAGACTGTTCATCCGGTTGGGGGACACTGAAGCTTTCTTT
j_call: TRBJ2-1; v_call: TRBV28; d_call: -; clone_size: many; cdr3_aa: CASSGGSSNEQFF; cdr3_nt: TGTGCCAGCAGTGGGGGGTCTTCGAATGAGCAGTTCTTC
j_call: TRBJ2-3; v_call: TRBV7-6; d_call: -; clone_size: -; cdr3_aa: CASSLDPSTDTQYF; cdr3_nt: TGTGCCAGCAGCTTAGATCCAAGCACAGATACGCAGTATTTT
j_call: TRBJ1-5; v_call: TRBV21-1; d_call: -; clone_size: many; cdr3_aa: CASSLGHSSNQPQHF; cdr3_nt: TGTGCCAGCAGTCTGGGACATAGTAGCAATCAGCCCCAGCATTTT
j_call: TRBJ1-2; v_call: TRBV4-3; d_call: TRBD1; clone_size: many; cdr3_aa: CASSQGDRRFYGYTF; cdr3_nt: TGCGCCAGCAGCCAGGGGGACAGGCGATTCTATGGCTACACCTTC
j_call: TRBJ2-5; v_call: TRBV5-6; d_call: TRBD2; clone_size: few; cdr3_aa: CASSLRIAGLYQETQYF; cdr3_nt: TGTGCCAGCAGCTTAAGAATAGCGGGGTTGTACCAAGAGACCCAGTACTTC
j_call: TRBJ2-7; v_call: TRBV20-1; d_call: -; clone_size: many; cdr3_aa: CSARDRGRSLYEQYF; cdr3_nt: TGCAGTGCTAGAGACCGGGGACGGAGTCTCTACGAGCAGTACTTC
j_call: TRBJ2-1; v_call: TRBV6-1; d_call: -; clone_size: many; cdr3_aa: CASSDMGLRIIDEQFF; cdr3_nt: TGTGCCAGCAGTGATATGGGGTTAAGAATTATCGATGAGCAGTTCTTC
j_call: TRBJ2-2; v_call: TRBV11-3; d_call: TRBD2; clone_size: -; cdr3_aa: CASSSRLAGASNTGELFF; cdr3_nt: TGTGCCAGCAGCTCTAGACTAGCGGGGGCCTCGAACACCGGGGAGCTGTTTTTT
j_call: TRBJ1-2; v_call: TRBV28; d_call: TRBD1; clone_size: many; cdr3_aa: CASSVPGTGVYGYTF; cdr3_nt: TGTGCCAGCAGCGTGCCCGGGACAGGGGTCTATGGCTACACCTTC
j_call: TRBJ1-3; v_call: TRBV6-6; d_call: TRBD1; clone_size: many; cdr3_aa: CASSLTGVPGNTIYF; cdr3_nt: TGTGCCAGCAGTCTAACAGGGGTGCCTGGAAACACCATATATTTT
j_call: TRBJ1-2; v_call: TRBV5-1; d_call: -; clone_size: many; cdr3_aa: CASSLKQGANYGYTF; cdr3_nt: TGCGCCAGCAGCTTGAAACAGGGAGCTAACTATGGCTACACCTTC
j_call: TRBJ2-1; v_call: TRBV5-1; d_call: TRBD1; clone_size: many; cdr3_aa: CASSLDRQGALRTYNEQFF; cdr3_nt: TGCGCCAGCAGCTTGGACAGACAGGGGGCGCTTAGGACCTACAATGAGCAGTTCTTC
j_call: TRBJ2-3; v_call: TRBV24-1; d_call: TRBD2; clone_size: many; cdr3_aa: CATSDFRGDSTDTQYF; cdr3_nt: TGTGCCACCAGTGATTTTCGGGGGGACAGCACAGATACGCAGTATTTT
j_call: TRBJ2-2; v_call: TRBV6-2/TRBV6-3; d_call: -; clone_size: many; cdr3_aa: CASTERGLSGELFF; cdr3_nt: TGTGCCAGCACCGAACGGGGGCTTTCCGGGGAGCTGTTTTTT
j_call: TRBJ2-3; v_call: TRBV5-1; d_call: TRBD2; clone_size: many; cdr3_aa: CASSRRGNEDTQYF; cdr3_nt: TGCGCCAGCAGTCGGCGGGGGAACGAGGATACGCAGTATTTT
j_call: TRBJ2-1; v_call: TRBV7-2; d_call: TRBD2; clone_size: many; cdr3_aa: CASSLGLAGPGNEQFF; cdr3_nt: TGTGCCAGCAGCTTAGGACTAGCGGGCCCGGGGAATGAGCAGTTCTTC
j_call: TRBJ1-6; v_call: TRBV5-1; d_call: -; clone_size: many; cdr3_aa: CASSPGPYNSPLHF; cdr3_nt: TGCGCCAGCAGCCCGGGTCCGTATAATTCACCCCTCCACTTT
j_call: TRBJ1-3; v_call: TRBV18; d_call: -; clone_size: many; cdr3_aa: CASSPQIQRSGNTIYF; cdr3_nt: TGTGCCAGCTCACCACAGATCCAGCGCTCTGGAAACACCATATATTTT
j_call: TRBJ2-1; v_call: TRBV7-2; d_call: -; clone_size: many; cdr3_aa: CASSSQANEQFF; cdr3_nt: TGTGCCAGCAGCAGCCAGGCAAATGAGCAGTTCTTC
j_call: TRBJ1-2; v_call: TRBV7-8; d_call: TRBD1; clone_size: many; cdr3_aa: CASSSGPSTGNFYGYTF; cdr3_nt: TGTGCCAGCAGCTCAGGCCCCTCGACAGGGAATTTCTATGGCTACACCTTC
j_call: TRBJ1-1; v_call: TRBV7-2; d_call: -; clone_size: many; cdr3_aa: CASRQLAAGTEAFF; cdr3_nt: TGTGCCAGCAGACAACTCGCCGCGGGCACTGAAGCTTTCTTT
j_call: TRBJ1-2; v_call: TRBV20-1; d_call: -; clone_size: many; cdr3_aa: CSAFKTGLSVDGYTF; cdr3_nt: TGCAGTGCTTTTAAAACAGGGCTTTCAGTGGATGGCTACACCTTC
j_call: TRBJ2-3; v_call: TRBV20-1; d_call: TRBD2; clone_size: many; cdr3_aa: CSAEIAGDTDTQYF; cdr3_nt: TGCAGTGCGGAGATAGCGGGAGACACAGATACGCAGTATTTT
j_call: TRBJ2-2; v_call: TRBV6-5; d_call: -; clone_size: many; cdr3_aa: CASSYPRQGGNTGELFF; cdr3_nt: TGTGCCAGCAGTTACCCAAGACAGGGAGGGAACACCGGGGAGCTGTTTTTT
j_call: TRBJ2-2; v_call: TRBV7-6; d_call: -; clone_size: many; cdr3_aa: CASSRFQGRGELFF; cdr3_nt: TGTGCCAGCAGCCGATTTCAGGGACGAGGGGAGCTGTTTTTT
j_call: TRBJ2-1; v_call: TRBV20-1; d_call: -; clone_size: many; cdr3_aa: CSARDVRGRYNEQFF; cdr3_nt: TGCAGTGCTAGAGACGTCAGGGGCCGCTACAATGAGCAGTTCTTC
j_call: TRBJ2-5; v_call: TRBV5-1; d_call: -; clone_size: many; cdr3_aa: CASSRTRQQETQYF; cdr3_nt: TGCGCCAGCAGTCGTACCCGGCAACAAGAGACCCAGTACTTC
j_call: TRBJ2-5; v_call: TRBV5-1; d_call: TRBD1; clone_size: many; cdr3_aa: CASSWGQGTETQYF; cdr3_nt: TGCGCCAGCAGCTGGGGACAGGGTACGGAGACCCAGTACTTC
j_call: TRBJ2-3; v_call: TRBV7-2; d_call: -; clone_size: many; cdr3_aa: CASSSSTDTQYF; cdr3_nt: TGTGCCAGCAGCTCGAGCACAGATACGCAGTATTTT
j_call: TRBJ1-2; v_call: TRBV20-1; d_call: -; clone_size: many; cdr3_aa: CSANPGLRRDRGYTF; cdr3_nt: TGCAGTGCTAATCCGGGACTTCGCAGAGATCGCGGCTACACCTTC
j_call: TRBJ1-1; v_call: TRBV7-8; d_call: -; clone_size: many; cdr3_aa: CASSLVAPATEAFF; cdr3_nt: TGTGCCAGCAGCTTAGTGGCTCCGGCCACTGAAGCTTTCTTT
j_call: TRBJ1-2; v_call: TRBV28; d_call: -; clone_size: many; cdr3_aa: CASSLEQRFGYGYTF; cdr3_nt: TGTGCCAGCAGTTTAGAACAGCGTTTTGGCTATGGCTACACCTTC
j_call: TRBJ1-3; v_call: TRBV7-9; d_call: -; clone_size: many; cdr3_aa: CASSRLQGNTIYF; cdr3_nt: TGTGCCAGCAGCCGCCTACAGGGAAACACCATATATTTT
j_call: TRBJ2-6; v_call: TRBV6-5; d_call: -; clone_size: many; cdr3_aa: CASRPGRFSGANVLTF; cdr3_nt: TGTGCCAGCAGACCAGGACGGTTCTCTGGGGCCAACGTCCTGACTTTC
j_call: TRBJ2-3; v_call: TRBV20-1; d_call: TRBD2; clone_size: many; cdr3_aa: CSAPGTSGTDTDTQYF; cdr3_nt: TGCAGTGCCCCCGGGACTAGCGGGACCGACACAGATACGCAGTATTTT
j_call: TRBJ1-1; v_call: TRBV20-1; d_call: -; clone_size: few; cdr3_aa: CRAHGGADTEAFF; cdr3_nt: TGCAGGGCCCATGGGGGGGCGGACACTGAAGCTTTCTTT
j_call: TRBJ2-1; v_call: TRBV5-1; d_call: -; clone_size: many; cdr3_aa: CASSRLEAASYNEQFF; cdr3_nt: TGCGCCAGCAGCCGACTAGAAGCGGCGTCCTACAATGAGCAGTTCTTC